What follows describes a single T cell receptor (beta chain). This clone's antigen is unknown. No quality values exist for individual bases; no much larger clone is one base distant. The CDR3, from cysteine to phenylalanine, totals 14 residues. Just the 42-base CDR3 DNA is kept, in frame starting at base 1. CDR1 and CDR2, looked up from the germline V gene, are SGHRS and YFSETQ. Germline trimming amounts to 4 bases on V and 6 bases on J, with 7 as the count of junction bases outside the gene matches. Sequencing was performed on an Illumina HiSeq 2500. Quantitative 5'-RACE with molecular barcodes was used to prepare TCR beta libraries. The authors' analysis ran thus. Disease-linked TCR variants were identified with a new computational method built on a probabilistic model of VDJ rearrangement. The public reads were run again by TCRdb, first through fastp at Q25 and then through MiXCR, and only productive beta chains were kept. CDR3 protein duplicates are merged, each entry listing the most common genes and DNA. V and J calls and clone size were set by TCRdb, not the authors. The sample records around 250,000 distinct CDR3 sequences, roughly 10% of which are singletons. Roughly 6.8% of the sample is in the top ten clones.

These data originate in a study of CD8 T cells in ankylosing spondylitis (dated 2017 in TCRdb). In the study overall: The study profiled T cell receptor beta repertoires in healthy donors and ankylosing spondylitis patients to find disease-linked TCR variants. In total, the full study cohort was made up of some 110 healthy donors and 25 or so ankylosing spondylitis patients. Peripheral blood was sampled, and synovial fluid was also collected from ankylosing spondylitis patients.

Study-wide conclusions, independent of this receptor: The disease-linked clones had a CD8+ phenotype and were found at relatively low frequencies in peripheral blood. Significant enrichment of the disease-linked clones was reported in matched synovial fluid samples from ankylosing spondylitis patients. A TCR beta motif of about 8 highly homologous amino acid variants appeared characteristic of blood from ankylosing spondylitis patients. Some motif variants had previously been reported in the synovial fluid and blood of reactive arthritis patients, which suggests shared mechanisms of disease initiation.

The TCR comes from a male donor with ankylosing spondylitis or in good health (not recorded which). Sequencing was carried out using blood, either unsorted or a sorted T cell fraction (not recorded which). The V and J genes are TRBV5-1 and TRBJ2-3; TRBD2 agrees with 8 junctional bases. The sequenced DNA: TGCGCCAGCAGCCCCGGGGGGGTTCGGGATACGCAGTATTTT. This encodes CASSPGGVRDTQYF.